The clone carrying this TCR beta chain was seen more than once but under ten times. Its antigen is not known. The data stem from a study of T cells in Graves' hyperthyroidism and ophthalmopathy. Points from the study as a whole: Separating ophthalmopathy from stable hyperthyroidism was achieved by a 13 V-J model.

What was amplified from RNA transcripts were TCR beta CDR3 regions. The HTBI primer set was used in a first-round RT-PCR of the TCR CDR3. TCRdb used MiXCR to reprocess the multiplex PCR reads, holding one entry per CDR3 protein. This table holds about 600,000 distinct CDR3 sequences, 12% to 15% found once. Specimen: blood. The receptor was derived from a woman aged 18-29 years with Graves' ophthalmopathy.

CDR3 DNA: TGTGCCAGCAAGGAGACTAGCAATAACAATGAGCAGTTCTTC. Translating it yields CASKETSNNNEQFF. V is TRBV7-9 and J is TRBJ2-1; TRBD2 agrees at 7 bases. Germline V gives CDR1 SEHNR, CDR2 FQNEAQ (reference sequence). V was pared by 7 bases and J by 5 bases, with 8 bases of the junction left unmatched. CDR3 length: 14 residues.